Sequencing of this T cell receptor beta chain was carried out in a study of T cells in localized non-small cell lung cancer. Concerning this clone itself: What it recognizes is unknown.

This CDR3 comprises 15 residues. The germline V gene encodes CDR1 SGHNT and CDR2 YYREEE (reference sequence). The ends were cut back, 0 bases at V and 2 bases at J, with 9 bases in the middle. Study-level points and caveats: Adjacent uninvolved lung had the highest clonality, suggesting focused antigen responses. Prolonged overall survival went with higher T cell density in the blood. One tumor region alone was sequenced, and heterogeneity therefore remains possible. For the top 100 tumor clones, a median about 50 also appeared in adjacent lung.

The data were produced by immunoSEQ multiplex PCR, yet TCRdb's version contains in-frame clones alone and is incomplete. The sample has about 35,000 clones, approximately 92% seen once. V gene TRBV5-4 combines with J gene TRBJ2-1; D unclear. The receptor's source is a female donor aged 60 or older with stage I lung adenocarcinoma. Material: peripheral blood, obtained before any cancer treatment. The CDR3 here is CASSLARQTYNEQFF. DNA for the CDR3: TGTGCCAGCAGCTTGGCCAGGCAGACCTACAATGAGCAGTTCTTC.